This T cell receptor beta chain is from a study of CDR3 diversity in severe acne (dated by TCRdb to between 2017 and 2020). CDR1 and CDR2 were assigned from the germline V gene as MGHRA and YSYEKL. The germline V and J ends show losses of 5 bases and 1 base respectively, and no gene match explains 10 bases of the junction. Inclusive of the bounding cysteine and phenylalanine, the CDR3 is 16 residues long. The read is trimmed to its CDR3 DNA, 48 bases read in frame from base 1. In its sample, this clonotype was seen many times. Which antigen it targets is not known. It has no much larger one-base neighbor in the sample; base qualities were not kept. Preparation of the library involved PCR. The run used an Illumina HiSeq 2000. The raw public data were reprocessed by TCRdb itself: fastp quality trimming at Q25, MiXCR clonotype calling, in-frame beta chains only. Merged by CDR3 protein, the rows form single entries marked with the most common genes and DNA. This sample lists about 97,000 distinct CDR3 sequences; around 53% were detected once. Of the sample, roughly 12% falls within the top ten clones.

The specimen was blood. The receptor comes from a male donor with acne. The chain was built from TRBV4-1 and TRBJ2-5, with TRBD1 identical over 7 junction bases. The CDR3 region reads CASSTQTGTAQETQYF. DNA sequence: TGCGCCAGCAGCACCCAGACCGGGACAGCCCAAGAGACCCAGTACTTC.